The T cell receptor beta chain described here comes from a study of technical replicates of blood from several donors. V lost 5 bases to trimming and J lost 12 bases, with 16 bases between them. Germline CDR1 GTSNPN, CDR2 SVGIG (reference sequence). The CDR3 is made up of 11 amino acids. TCRdb's copy holds only in-frame clones and misses some; the assay was immunoSEQ multiplex PCR. The data hold approximately 73,000 clones, with over 90% observed a single time. This chain joins TRBV30 and TRBJ1-2; TRBD1 is a possible D gene (6 bases). This clonotype was obtained from a human donor in good health. Sequencing input: T cells isolated from PBMCs. The CDR3 DNA reads as TGTGCCTGGGACACAGGGAGGGAGAACACCTTC. It translates to CAWDTGRENTF.